This is a list of T cell receptor beta chains from one sample in a study of T-cell reconstitution after alpha-beta-depleted transplantation in children. TCRdb re-called the PCR reads with MiXCR, one entry per CDR3 protein. This sample yields some 200,000 distinct CDR3 sequences, of which about 8.7% are seen a single time; less than 40% belongs to the top ten. Sequences were derived from PBMCs, mostly from graft donor cells, sampled 360 days after TCRalphabeta/CD19-depleted stem cell transplant. These receptors came from a male patient under 10 years old who had a stem cell transplant for acute myeloid leukemia, so the T cells may come from the graft donor. Each CDR3 is given with its conserved first and last residue. The D gene is left open where the match is weak. Only some rows state a clone size, as once, few, many or a class for expanded clones.

abundance | j_gene | v_gene | d_gene | CDR3aa | CDR3nt
few | TRBJ2-5 | TRBV25-1 | NA | CASSDLETQYF | TGTGCCAGCAGTGATTTGGAGACCCAGTACTTC
few | TRBJ2-7 | TRBV7-7 | TRBD1 | CASSRDRGDEQYF | TGTGCTAGCAGCCGAGACAGGGGCGACGAGCAGTACTTC
many | TRBJ2-5 | TRBV4-3 | TRBD2 | CASSQVSSGSRTQYF | TGCGCCAGCAGCCAAGTGTCTAGCGGGTCTCGGACCCAGTACTTC
NA | TRBJ2-2 | TRBV7-2 | NA | CASRGESGNTGELFF | TGTGCCAGCAGGGGTGAATCTGGGAACACCGGGGAGCTGTTTTTT
few | TRBJ1-5 | TRBV9 | NA | CASSPGTYGQPQHF | TGTGCCAGCAGCCCGGGGACATACGGGCAGCCCCAGCATTTT
NA | TRBJ1-4 | TRBV10-3 | NA | CASSLGEEKLFF | TGTGCCAGCTCGCTCGGGGAAGAAAAACTGTTTTTT
NA | TRBJ2-7 | TRBV7-8 | TRBD2 | CASSLWTSGPAFEQYF | TGTGCCAGCAGCTTATGGACTAGCGGGCCAGCTTTCGAGCAGTACTTC
many | TRBJ2-5 | TRBV14 | NA | CASSPGRTQYF | TGTGCCAGCAGCCCCGGAAGAACCCAGTACTTC
few | TRBJ2-1 | TRBV20-1 | TRBD2 | CSVAGGRNEQFF | TGCAGTGTGGCGGGGGGGCGGAATGAGCAGTTCTTC
NA | TRBJ1-1 | TRBV6-2/TRBV6-3 | NA | CASSSTGMNTEAFF | TGTGCCAGCAGTTCCACGGGGATGAACACTGAAGCTTTCTTT
many | TRBJ1-2 | TRBV5-1 | TRBD1 | CASSLADRGYGYTF | TGCGCCAGCAGCTTGGCCGACAGGGGGTATGGCTACACCTTC
many | TRBJ1-5 | TRBV7-9 | NA | CASSNEWGSNQPQHF | TGTGCCAGCAGCAACGAATGGGGTAGCAATCAGCCCCAGCATTTT
few | TRBJ2-5 | TRBV10-3 | TRBD1 | CAISLGQQETQYF | TGTGCCATCAGCCTGGGACAGCAAGAGACCCAGTACTTC
few | TRBJ2-2 | TRBV29-1 | NA | CSVEFVNTGELFF | TGCAGCGTTGAGTTCGTGAACACCGGGGAGCTGTTTTTT
few | TRBJ2-5 | TRBV29-1 | TRBD1 | CSVRDRGLETQYF | TGCAGCGTTCGGGACAGGGGGCTAGAGACCCAGTACTTC
many | TRBJ2-6 | TRBV19 | NA | CASTENSGANVLTF | TGTGCCAGTACCGAGAACTCTGGGGCCAACGTCCTGACTTTC
many | TRBJ2-1 | TRBV9 | NA | CASSVGVSGGNEQFF | TGTGCCAGCAGCGTAGGAGTGAGCGGTGGAAATGAGCAGTTCTTC
few | TRBJ2-5 | TRBV2 | NA | CASSRLGEETQYF | TGTGCCAGCAGTCGACTAGGCGAAGAGACCCAGTACTTC
many | TRBJ2-1 | TRBV5-1 | TRBD2 | CASSVTSEGPWDEQFF | TGCGCCAGCAGCGTTACTAGCGAGGGACCGTGGGATGAGCAGTTCTTC
NA | TRBJ2-7 | TRBV4-1 | TRBD1 | CASSPGQGASYEQYF | TGCGCCAGCAGCCCCGGACAGGGGGCTTCGTACGAGCAGTACTTC
few | TRBJ1-2 | TRBV6-1 | NA | CASSEGWDYGYTF | TGTGCCAGCAGTGAAGGTTGGGACTATGGCTACACCTTC
few | TRBJ2-2 | TRBV5-6 | TRBD1 | CASDRGFTGELFF | TGTGCCAGCGACAGGGGTTTCACCGGGGAGCTGTTTTTT
many | TRBJ2-1 | TRBV29-1 | TRBD2 | CSVKRAGAFFDEQFF | TGCAGCGTTAAACGAGCGGGGGCTTTCTTCGATGAGCAGTTCTTC
NA | TRBJ2-1 | TRBV9 | NA | CASSVEGGWSSYNEQFF | TGTGCCAGCAGCGTAGAGGGCGGTTGGAGCTCCTACAATGAGCAGTTCTTC
NA | TRBJ1-1 | TRBV5-6 | NA | CASSRDWVEAFF | TGTGCCAGCAGTAGGGATTGGGTTGAAGCTTTCTTT
NA | TRBJ2-5 | TRBV7-6 | TRBD2 | CASSFSGGAGVGETQYF | TGTGCCAGCAGCTTTAGCGGGGGGGCCGGCGTCGGAGAGACCCAGTATTTC
NA | TRBJ2-5 | TRBV5-1 | NA | CASSRRDKQETQYF | TGCGCCAGCAGCCGTCGGGACAAACAAGAGACCCAGTACTTC
NA | TRBJ2-4 | TRBV3-1 | NA | CASSQEAGLAKNIQYF | TGTGCCAGCAGCCAAGAAGCCGGGCTTGCCAAAAACATTCAGTACTTC
many | TRBJ2-7 | TRBV29-1 | NA | CSVAGEYYEQYF | TGCAGCGTTGCGGGGGAATACTACGAGCAGTACTTC
NA | TRBJ2-1 | TRBV7-3 | TRBD2 | CASSLSGGAENEQFF | TGTGCCAGCAGCCTTAGCGGGGGGGCCGAGAATGAGCAGTTCTTC
NA | TRBJ1-1 | TRBV5-4 | NA | CASSSKSQGIPWRPMNTEAFF | TGTGCCAGCAGCTCGAAAAGCCAAGGTATTCCATGGCGCCCTATGAACACTGAAGCTTTCTTT
many | TRBJ2-5 | TRBV29-1 | TRBD1 | CSVGQGEETQYF | TGCAGCGTCGGACAGGGGGAAGAGACCCAGTACTTC
NA | TRBJ2-1 | TRBV12-3/TRBV12-4 | NA | CASSPLSGRPGIEFF | TGTGCCAGCAGTCCCCTAAGTGGGAGGCCCGGTATAGAGTTCTTC
few | TRBJ2-1 | TRBV20-1 | TRBD1 | CSARKPGQASNEQFF | TGCAGTGCTAGAAAACCGGGACAGGCATCAAATGAGCAGTTCTTC
many | TRBJ2-5 | TRBV12-3/TRBV12-4 | NA | CASSLQQQETQYF | TGTGCCAGCAGTTTACAACAACAAGAGACCCAGTACTTC
NA | TRBJ2-5 | TRBV20-1 | NA | CSAIRDGQETQYF | TGCAGTGCTATCCGGGACGGACAAGAGACCCAGTACTTC
NA | TRBJ2-3 | TRBV12-3/TRBV12-4 | NA | CASRGVGADTQYF | TGTGCCAGCAGAGGAGTAGGGGCTGATACGCAGTATTTT
many | TRBJ2-5 | TRBV12-3/TRBV12-4 | NA | CASSLAWDFGRQYF | TGTGCCAGCAGTTTAGCGTGGGACTTTGGGCGCCAGTACTTC
few | TRBJ2-2 | TRBV12-3/TRBV12-4 | NA | CASSLAERLNTGELFF | TGTGCCAGCAGTTTAGCTGAGCGGTTAAACACCGGGGAGCTGTTTTTT